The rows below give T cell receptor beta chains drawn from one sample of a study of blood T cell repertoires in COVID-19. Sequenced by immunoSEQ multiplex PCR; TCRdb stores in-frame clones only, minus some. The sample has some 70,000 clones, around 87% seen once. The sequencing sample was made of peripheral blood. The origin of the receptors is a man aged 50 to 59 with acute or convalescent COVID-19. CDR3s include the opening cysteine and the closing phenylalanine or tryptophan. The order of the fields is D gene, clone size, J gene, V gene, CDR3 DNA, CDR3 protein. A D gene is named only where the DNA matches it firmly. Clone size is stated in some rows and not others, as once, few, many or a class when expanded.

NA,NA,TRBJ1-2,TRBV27,TGTGCCAGCAGTACAGGGAACTATGGCTACACCTTC,CASSTGNYGYTF
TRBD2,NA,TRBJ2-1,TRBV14,TGTGCCAGCAGCCAAGAGGGAGTTCCAGCGGGAGAGAACAATGAGCAGTTCTTC,CASSQEGVPAGENNEQFF
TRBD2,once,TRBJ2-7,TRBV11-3,TGTGCCAGCAGCTCCCCTCCGGGACTAGCCGCGGGGCAGTACTTC,CASSSPPGLAAGQYF
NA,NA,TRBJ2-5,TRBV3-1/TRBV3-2,TGTGCCAGCAGCCAAGGAGTAAGCCAAGAGACCCAGTACTTC,CASSQGVSQETQYF
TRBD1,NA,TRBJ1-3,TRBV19,TGTGCCAGTAGTATCACAGGGGGCTATGGAAACACCATATATTTT,CASSITGGYGNTIYF
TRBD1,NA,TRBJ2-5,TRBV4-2,TGTGCCAGCAGCCAAGAAGACTGGGGACAGGGGGCCATCTCTGAGACCCAGTACTTC,CASSQEDWGQGAISETQYF
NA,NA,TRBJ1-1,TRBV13,TGTGCCAGCAGCTTACGGGAGAACACTGAAGCTTTCTTT,CASSLRENTEAFF
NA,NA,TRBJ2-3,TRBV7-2,TGTGCCAGCAGCTTATCGTCAGGGCCGACAGATACGCAGTATTTT,CASSLSSGPTDTQYF
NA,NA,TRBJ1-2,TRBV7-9,TGTGCCAGCAGCTTAGGCAGCGCTAACTATGGCTACACCTTC,CASSLGSANYGYTF
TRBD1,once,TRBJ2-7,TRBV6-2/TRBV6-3,TGTGCCAGCAGTTACTTACCAACGACAGGGGGCAGGGACGAGCAGTACTTC,CASSYLPTTGGRDEQYF
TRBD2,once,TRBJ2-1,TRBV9,TGTGCCAGCAGCACCCGGTCGACTAGCGGTGATAGGGGGCAGTTCTTC,CASSTRSTSGDRGQFF
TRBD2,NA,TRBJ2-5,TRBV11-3,TGTGCCAGCAGCTACCCGACCAGCGGGAGGTATGAAGAGACCCAGTACTTC,CASSYPTSGRYEETQYF
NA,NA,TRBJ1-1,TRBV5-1,TGCGCCAGCAGCCTCGAGGGGGGGGCTGCGAACACTGAAGCTTTCTTT,CASSLEGGAANTEAFF
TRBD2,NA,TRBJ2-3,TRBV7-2,TGTGCCAGCAGCTCACTAGCGGGAGGGACAGATACGCAGTATTTT,CASSSLAGGTDTQYF
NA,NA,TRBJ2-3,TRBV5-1,TGCGCCAGCAGCTTGGAACAGACCGGAGATACGCAGTATTTT,CASSLEQTGDTQYF
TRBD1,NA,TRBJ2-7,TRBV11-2,TGTGCCAGCAGCTTAGATCCGACAGGGGTGGCGTACGAGCAGTACTTC,CASSLDPTGVAYEQYF
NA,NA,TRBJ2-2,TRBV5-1,TGCGCCGAGGCTAGCGTCGGGGAGCTGTTTTTT,CAEASVGELFF
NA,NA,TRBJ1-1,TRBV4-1,TGCGCCAGCAGCCCCCTGGGGGGAAGGAACACTGAAGCTTTCTTT,CASSPLGGRNTEAFF
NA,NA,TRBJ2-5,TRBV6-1,TGTGCCAGCAGTGAAGAACTCTCTCTCGCGGAGACCCAGTACTTC,CASSEELSLAETQYF
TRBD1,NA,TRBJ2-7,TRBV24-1,TGTGCCACCAGTGATTCCGGGACAGGGTGGTACGAGCAGTACTTC,CATSDSGTGWYEQYF
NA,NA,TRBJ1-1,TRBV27,TGTGCCAGCAGGGTCTCCGCGGGGAATACTGAAGCTTTCTTT,CASRVSAGNTEAFF
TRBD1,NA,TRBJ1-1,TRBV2,TGTGCCAGCAGTGGGACAGGGGGGAGAACTGAAGCTTTCTTT,CASSGTGGRTEAFF
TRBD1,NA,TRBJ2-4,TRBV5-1,TGCGCCAGCAGCTTGGGGATATTGAGACAGGGGGCAAACATTCAGTACTTC,CASSLGILRQGANIQYF
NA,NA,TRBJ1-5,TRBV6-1,TGTGCCAGCAGTGAAGCGCTTCGAGGGAATCAGCCCCAGCATTTT,CASSEALRGNQPQHF
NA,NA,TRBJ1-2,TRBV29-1,TGCAGCGGATCAGGGTCTAACTATGGCTACACCTTC,CSGSGSNYGYTF
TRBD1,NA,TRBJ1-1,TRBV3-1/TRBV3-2,TGTGCCAGCAGCCGTCCAGGGGGCACTGAAGCTTTCTTT,CASSRPGGTEAFF
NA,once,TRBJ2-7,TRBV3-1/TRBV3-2,TGTGCCAGCAGCCAAGATAGAATATACGAGCAGTACTTC,CASSQDRIYEQYF
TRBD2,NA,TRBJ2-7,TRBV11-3,TGTGCCAGCAGCCGAGGGCGGGCTAGCGGCTCCTACGAGCAGTACTTC,CASSRGRASGSYEQYF
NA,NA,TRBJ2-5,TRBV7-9,TGTGCCAGCAGCCCGGCGGGTCAATATGGGGAAGAGACCCAGTACTTC,CASSPAGQYGEETQYF
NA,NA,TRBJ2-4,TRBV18,TGTGCCAGCTCACAGGGGGCCAAAAACATTCAGTACTTC,CASSQGAKNIQYF
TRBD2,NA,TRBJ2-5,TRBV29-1,TGCAGCGTTGGGGCGGGAGGAGAGACCCAGTACTTC,CSVGAGGETQYF
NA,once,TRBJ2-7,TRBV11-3,TGTGCCAGCAACTCACAGGGTTTCCACGAGCAGTACTTC,CASNSQGFHEQYF
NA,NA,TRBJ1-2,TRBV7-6,TGTGCCAGCAGCTTCAGGGGAAGCTACACCTTC,CASSFRGSYTF
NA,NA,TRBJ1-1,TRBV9,TGTGCCAGCAGCGCAAGTATAAAGCTCGGCACTGAAGCTTTCTTT,CASSASIKLGTEAFF
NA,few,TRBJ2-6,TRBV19,TGTGCCAGTCGGAGCTCTGGGGCCAACGTCCTGACTTTC,CASRSSGANVLTF
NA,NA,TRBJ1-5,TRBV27,TGTGCCAGCAGTTTCGGACAATATAGCAATCAGCCCCAGCATTTT,CASSFGQYSNQPQHF
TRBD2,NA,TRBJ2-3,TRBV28,TGTGCCAGCAGTTTAACAGGGACTAGCAAGACAGATACGCAGTATTTT,CASSLTGTSKTDTQYF
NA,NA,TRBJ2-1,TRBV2,TGTGCCAGCAGTTTCGGGGTGGGTGAGCAGTTCTTC,CASSFGVGEQFF
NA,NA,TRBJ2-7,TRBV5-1,TGCGCCAGCCGGCCAAACAGGGTCTACGAGCAGTACTTC,CASRPNRVYEQYF
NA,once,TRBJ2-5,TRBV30,TGTGCCCAGGGGCAAATGGCGCAAGAGACCCAGTACTTC,CAQGQMAQETQYF
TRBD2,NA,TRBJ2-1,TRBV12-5,TGTGCTAGTGGTTTAACAGCGGGAGGGCCGGGTGAGCAGTTCTTC,CASGLTAGGPGEQFF
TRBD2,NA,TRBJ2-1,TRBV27,TGTGCCAGCAGTTTATCGGCCGATAGCGGGATCAACAATGAGCAGTTCTTC,CASSLSADSGINNEQFF
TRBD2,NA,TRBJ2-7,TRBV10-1,TGCGCCAGCAGTGATGGGCGGGAGAGAGTCGGCGAGCAGTACTTC,CASSDGRERVGEQYF
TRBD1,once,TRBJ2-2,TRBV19,TGTGCCAGTAGTATACGCCGGGGACAGGGAAACACCGGGGAGCTGTTTTTT,CASSIRRGQGNTGELFF
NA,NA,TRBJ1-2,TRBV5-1,TGCGCCAGCAGCTTGGAGCCCTCATTGAAGTCCTATGGCTACACCTTC,CASSLEPSLKSYGYTF
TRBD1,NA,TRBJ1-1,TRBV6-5,TGTGCCAGCACCCTGACAGGGGGCTTTACGACTGAAGCTTTCTTT,CASTLTGGFTTEAFF
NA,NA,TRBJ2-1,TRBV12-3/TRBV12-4,TGTGCCAGCAGTTTAGAGACTATGGGTGAGCAGTTCTTC,CASSLETMGEQFF
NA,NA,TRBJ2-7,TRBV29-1,TGCAGCGTCCCCTCCGGCGGCCTCGAGCAGTACTTC,CSVPSGGLEQYF
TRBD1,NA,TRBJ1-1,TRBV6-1,TGTGCCAGCAGTTATGGACAGGTCCAAGCTTTCTTT,CASSYGQVQAFF
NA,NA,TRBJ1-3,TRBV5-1,TGCGCCAGCAGGCGGGACTTCAACTCTGGAAACACCATATATTTT,CASRRDFNSGNTIYF
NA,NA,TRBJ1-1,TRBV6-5,TGTGCCAGCAGAGTGGAGGAGGAGCCACGATACACTTTCTTT,CASRVEEEPRYTFF
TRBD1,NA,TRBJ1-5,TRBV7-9,TGTGCCAGCAGCCCAGGGACAGTTAGCAATCAGCCCCAGCATTTT,CASSPGTVSNQPQHF
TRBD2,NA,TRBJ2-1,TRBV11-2,TGTGCCAGCAGCTCAGGACTAGCGGGAGCCGGGGGGGATGAGCAGTTCTTC,CASSSGLAGAGGDEQFF